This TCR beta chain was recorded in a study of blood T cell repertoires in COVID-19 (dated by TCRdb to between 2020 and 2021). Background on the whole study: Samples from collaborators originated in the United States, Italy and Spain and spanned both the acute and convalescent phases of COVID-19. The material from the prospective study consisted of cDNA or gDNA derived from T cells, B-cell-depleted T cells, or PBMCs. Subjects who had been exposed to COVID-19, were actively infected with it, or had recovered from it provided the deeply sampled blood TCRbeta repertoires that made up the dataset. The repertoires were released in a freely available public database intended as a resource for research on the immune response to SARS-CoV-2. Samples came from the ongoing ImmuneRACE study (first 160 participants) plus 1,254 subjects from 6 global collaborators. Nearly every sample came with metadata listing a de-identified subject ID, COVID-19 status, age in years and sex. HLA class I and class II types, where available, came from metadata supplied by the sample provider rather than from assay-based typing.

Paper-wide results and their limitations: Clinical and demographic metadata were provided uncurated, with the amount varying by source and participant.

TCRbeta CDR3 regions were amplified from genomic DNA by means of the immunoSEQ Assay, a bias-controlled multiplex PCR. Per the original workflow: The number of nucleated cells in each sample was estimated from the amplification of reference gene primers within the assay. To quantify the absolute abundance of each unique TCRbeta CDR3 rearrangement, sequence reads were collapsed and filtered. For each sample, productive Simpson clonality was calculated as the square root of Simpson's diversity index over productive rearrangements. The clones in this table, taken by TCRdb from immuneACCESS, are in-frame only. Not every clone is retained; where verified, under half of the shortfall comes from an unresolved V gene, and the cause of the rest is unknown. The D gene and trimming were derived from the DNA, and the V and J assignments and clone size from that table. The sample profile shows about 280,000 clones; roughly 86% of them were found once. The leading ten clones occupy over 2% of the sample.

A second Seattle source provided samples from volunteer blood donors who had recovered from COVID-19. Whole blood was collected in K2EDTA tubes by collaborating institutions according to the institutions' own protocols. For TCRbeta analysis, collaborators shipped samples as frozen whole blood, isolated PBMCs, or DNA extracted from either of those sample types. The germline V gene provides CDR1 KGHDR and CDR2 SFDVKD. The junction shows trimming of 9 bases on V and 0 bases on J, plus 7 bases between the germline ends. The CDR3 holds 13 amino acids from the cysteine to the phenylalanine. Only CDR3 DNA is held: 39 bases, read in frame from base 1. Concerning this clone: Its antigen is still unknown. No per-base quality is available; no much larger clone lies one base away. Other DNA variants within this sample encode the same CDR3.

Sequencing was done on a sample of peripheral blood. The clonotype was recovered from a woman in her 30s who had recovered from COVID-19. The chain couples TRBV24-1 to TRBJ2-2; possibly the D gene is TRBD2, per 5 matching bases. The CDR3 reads CATELANTGELFF. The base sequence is TGTGCCACCGAACTAGCGAACACCGGGGAGCTGTTTTTT.